These 16 T cell receptor beta chains share one sample of origin, sequenced in a study of CD8 T cells in ankylosing spondylitis. Using its own MiXCR run on the 5' RACE reads, TCRdb lists one record per CDR3 protein. The sample lists around 130,000 distinct CDR3 sequences; around 8.5% were seen once. Material: blood, either unsorted or a sorted T cell fraction (not recorded which). The receptor source for this set is a male donor with ankylosing spondylitis or in good health (not recorded which).

This clonotype has a handful of counts. V gene TRBV7-8 combines with J gene TRBJ1-3; 8 bases map to TRBD1. Trimming took 9 bases from V and 5 from J; bases not matched to a gene: 12. The length of the CDR3 is 15 residues. The germline CDR1 and CDR2 sequences are SGHVS and FQNEAQ. The CDR3 DNA reads as TGTGCCAGTACATTAGGGACAGGTTTACGAAACACCATATATTTT. Protein sequence: CASTLGTGLRNTIYF.

The table lists this clonotype with a few counts. The rearrangement uses TRBV4-2 and TRBJ1-1, with 8 bases that match TRBD1. Germline V gene sequence: CDR1 LGHNA, CDR2 YNFKEQ. The CDR3 consists of 15 residues. With V trimmed by 5 bases and J by 1 base, 6 bases remained unmatched. The CDR3 coding sequence is TGTGCCAGCAGCGATAATGACAGGGGGAACACTGAAGCTTTCTTT. Residues: CASSDNDRGNTEAFF.

In this sample, this clonotype turned up many times. This sequence joins TRBV4-3 and TRBJ2-1; the D gene is possibly TRBD2 (6 bases). V lost 1 base to trimming and J lost 8 bases, with 9 bases between them. Germline assignment: CDR1 LGHNA and CDR2 YSLEER. The CDR3 is 13 residues long. This CDR3 is CASSQGRGDEQFF. The DNA for the CDR3 is TGCGCCAGCAGCCAAGGGCGGGGCGATGAGCAGTTCTTC.

The table lists this clonotype with a few counts. V gene TRBV5-5 combines with J gene TRBJ2-5, with TRBD2 matching over 14 bases. The trim removed 4 bases at V and 4 bases at J, leaving 3 bases unmatched. The CDR3 sequence is 15 residues long. In germline, CDR1 is SGHKS, CDR2 YYEKEE (reference sequence). In DNA form, the CDR3 reads TGTGCCAGCAGCGGAGGGACTAGCGGGGGAGAGACCCAGTACTTC. Translation gives CASSGGTSGGETQYF.

This clonotype was seen repeatedly, ten times or more. The chain links TRBV5-1 to TRBJ2-1; D might be TRBD2 (6 bases). This CDR3 is built from 15 residues. V lost 0 bases, J lost 1 base, and 8 bases lay in between. CDR1 and CDR2 (germline): SGHRS, YFSETQ. The chain's CDR3 is CASSLALASYNEQFF. The CDR3 bases are TGCGCCAGCAGCTTGGCACTAGCTTCCTACAATGAGCAGTTCTTC.

At least ten counts were recorded for this clonotype. This rearrangement joins TRBV5-1 to TRBJ1-5; D gene ambiguous. Trimming removed 0 bases from V and 3 bases from J, with 7 bases in between. CDR3 length: 14 amino acids. Germline assignment: CDR1 SGHRS and CDR2 YFSETQ. As DNA, the CDR3 is TGCGCCAGCAGCTTGGAACCGACCAATCAGCCCCAGCATTTT. Residues: CASSLEPTNQPQHF.

This clonotype was observed a handful of times. The rearrangement uses TRBV5-1 and TRBJ1-6, with a possible D match to TRBD1 (5 bases). The germline CDR1 and CDR2 sequences are SGHRS and YFSETQ. V dropped 4 bases and J dropped 7 bases, with 15 bases sitting between them. The CDR3 is 15 amino acids. CDR3 sequence reads: CASSPGGTENSPLHF. The CDR3 region has the DNA TGCGCCAGCAGCCCTGGGGGTACAGAGAATTCACCCCTCCACTTT.

This clonotype was recorded at least ten times. The chain joins TRBV12-3 or TRBV12-4 to TRBJ2-3, with 7 bases matching TRBD1. J gave up 5 bases and V 5 bases, and 7 bases lay outside the gene matches. The CDR3 length is 14 residues. The CDR3 region has the DNA TGTGCCAGCAGTCGTGACAGGGAATTAGATACGCAGTATTTT. It is translated as CASSRDRELDTQYF.

This clonotype came up many times. The chain recombines TRBV20-1 with TRBJ2-7; TRBD2 matches 11 bases. The CDR3 totals 17 residues. CDR1 is DFQATT and CDR2 is SNEGSKA in the germline V gene (reference sequence). Trimming at V came to 0 bases and at J to 0 bases, leaving 7 bases not matched to a gene. The CDR3, as DNA: TGCAGTGCTAGAGATTTGATTGGGACTAGCGGCTCCTACGAGCAGTACTTC. This sequence encodes CSARDLIGTSGSYEQYF.

This clonotype was counted ten times or more. The gene calls are TRBV9 and TRBJ1-2; TRBD1 agrees at 9 bases. This CDR3 is 15 amino acids long. CDR1 is SGDLS, CDR2 YYNGEE, per germline. The V and J ends lost 4 bases and 3 bases, in that order; junction bases with no gene match: 7. CDR3 amino acids: CASSTLGTGYYGYTF. The CDR3 coding sequence is TGTGCCAGCAGCACCCTCGGGACAGGGTACTATGGCTACACCTTC.

The chain couples TRBV12-3 or TRBV12-4 to TRBJ1-6; a possible D gene is TRBD1 (6 bases). Trimming left V 6 bases short and J 8 bases short, with 14 bases between. The CDR3 is 14 residues long. The CDR3 region is CASSFGQKDSPLHF. CDR3 DNA: TGTGCCAGCAGCTTTGGACAGAAAGATTCACCCCTCCACTTT.

This clonotype appeared many times. The chain links TRBV15 to TRBJ1-4; D is possibly TRBD1 (6 bases). The CDR3 is 14 residues long. CDR1 is LNHNV, CDR2 YYDKDF, per germline (reference sequence). Between the trimmed V and J ends, which lost 9 bases and 5 bases, there was a span of 16 bases. The CDR3 coding sequence is TGTGCCACTGGGAAGCAGGGGAGGAATGAAAAACTGTTTTTT. Its protein is CATGKQGRNEKLFF.

This clonotype was observed many times. CDR3 region: CASSLVAGGIYNEQFF. CDR3 in DNA: TGCGCCAGCAGCTTAGTCGCGGGAGGGATATACAATGAGCAGTTCTTC. The rearrangement joins TRBV5-1 to TRBJ2-1; TRBD2 matches at 9 bases. The CDR3 is made up of 16 amino acids. Trimming cost V 2 bases and J 4 bases; bases outside gene matches: 7. Germline V gives CDR1 SGHRS, CDR2 YFSETQ.

This clonotype was detected many times. The chain joins TRBV7-2 to TRBJ2-1; TRBD1 matches at 8 bases. CDR3 size: 15 residues. Germline trimming cut 5 bases from V and 4 bases from J; bases unmatched to any gene: 7. The germline CDR1 and CDR2 sequences are SGHTA and FQGNSA. The CDR3 reads CASSLTGDGYNEQFF. The CDR3 coding sequence is TGTGCCAGCAGCCTGACAGGGGATGGGTACAATGAGCAGTTCTTC.

V and J are TRBV7-9 and TRBJ2-1, with D possibly matching TRBD2 (5 bases). The CDR3 runs 17 residues. Germline values: CDR1 SEHNR, CDR2 FQNEAQ (reference sequence). The V end lost 2 bases, the J end lost 5 bases, and 19 bases lay between the germline ends. The CDR3 DNA sequence: TGTGCCAGCAGCTTAATTCCCCGAGTAGCGAACCACAATGAGCAGTTCTTC. It encodes CASSLIPRVANHNEQFF.

There are a few counts of this clonotype. The V and J genes are TRBV5-1 and TRBJ2-3; 10 bases line up with TRBD1. The CDR3 loop spans 15 amino acids. The germline V gene has CDR1 SGHRS and CDR2 YFSETQ. The J segment lost 2 bases and the V segment lost 0 bases, leaving 0 bases of the junction unmatched. Here the CDR3 DNA reads TGCGCCAGCAGCTTGGGACAGGGGGCCACAGATACGCAGTATTTT. Translating gives CASSLGQGATDTQYF.